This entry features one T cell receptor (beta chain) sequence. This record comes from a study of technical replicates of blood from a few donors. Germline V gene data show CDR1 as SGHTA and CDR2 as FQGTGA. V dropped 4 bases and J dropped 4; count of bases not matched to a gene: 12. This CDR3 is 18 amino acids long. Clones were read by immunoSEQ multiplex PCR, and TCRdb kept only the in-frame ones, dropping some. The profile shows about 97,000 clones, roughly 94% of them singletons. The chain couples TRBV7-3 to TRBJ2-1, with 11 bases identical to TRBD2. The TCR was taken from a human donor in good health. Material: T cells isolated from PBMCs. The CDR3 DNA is TGTGCCAGCAGCTCCCCTTTAGCGGGAGGGCCGGAGTACAATGAGCAGTTCTTC. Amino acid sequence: CASSSPLAGGPEYNEQFF. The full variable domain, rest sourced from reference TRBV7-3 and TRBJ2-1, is GAGVSQTPSNKVTEKGKYVELRCDPISGHTALYWYRQSLGQGPEFLIYFQGTGAADDSGLPNDRFFAVRPEGSVSTLKIQRTERGDSAVYLCASSSPLAGGPEYNEQFFGPGTRLTVL.